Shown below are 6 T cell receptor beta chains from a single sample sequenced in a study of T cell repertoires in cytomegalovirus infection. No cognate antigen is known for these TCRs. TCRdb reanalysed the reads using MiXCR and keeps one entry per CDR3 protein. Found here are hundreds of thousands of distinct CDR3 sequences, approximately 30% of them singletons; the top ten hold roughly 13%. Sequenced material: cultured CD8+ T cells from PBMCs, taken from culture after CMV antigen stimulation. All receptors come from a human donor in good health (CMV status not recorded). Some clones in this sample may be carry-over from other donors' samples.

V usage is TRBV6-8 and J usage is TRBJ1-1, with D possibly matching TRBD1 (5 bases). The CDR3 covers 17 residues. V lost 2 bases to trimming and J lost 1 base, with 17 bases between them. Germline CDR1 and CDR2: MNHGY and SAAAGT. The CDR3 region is CASSYTLTDAGNTEAFF. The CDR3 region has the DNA TGTGCCAGCAGTTACACCTTGACAGACGCAGGGAACACTGAAGCTTTCTTT.

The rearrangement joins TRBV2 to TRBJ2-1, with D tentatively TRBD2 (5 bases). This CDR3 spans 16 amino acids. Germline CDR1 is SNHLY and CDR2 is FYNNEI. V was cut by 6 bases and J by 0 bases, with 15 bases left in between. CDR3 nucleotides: TGTGCCAGCAGGCCGCGGAGGAGTAACTCCTACAATGAGCAGTTCTTC. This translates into CASRPRRSNSYNEQFF.

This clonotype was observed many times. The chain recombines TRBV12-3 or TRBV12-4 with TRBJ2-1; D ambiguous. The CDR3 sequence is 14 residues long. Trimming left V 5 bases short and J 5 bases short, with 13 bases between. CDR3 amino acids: CASSRGLSDNEQFF. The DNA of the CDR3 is TGTGCCAGCAGTCGTGGTTTGTCCGACAATGAGCAGTTCTTC.

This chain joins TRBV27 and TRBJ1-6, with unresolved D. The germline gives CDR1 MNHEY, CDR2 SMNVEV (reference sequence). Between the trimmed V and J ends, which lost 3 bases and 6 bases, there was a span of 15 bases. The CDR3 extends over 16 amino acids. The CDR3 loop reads CASSFWSAQINSPLHF. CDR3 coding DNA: TGTGCCAGCAGTTTTTGGTCGGCACAAATTAATTCACCCCTCCACTTT.

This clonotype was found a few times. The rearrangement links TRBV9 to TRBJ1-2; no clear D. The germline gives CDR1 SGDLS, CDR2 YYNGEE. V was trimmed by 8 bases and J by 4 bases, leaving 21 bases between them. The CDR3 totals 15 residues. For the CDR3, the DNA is TGTGCCAGTCTCTCCGGGGTTAAACCCCCCTATGGCTACACCTTC. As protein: CASLSGVKPPYGYTF. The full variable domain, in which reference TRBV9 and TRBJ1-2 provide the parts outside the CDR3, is DSGVTQTPKHLITATGQRVTLRCSPRSGDLSVYWYQQSLDQGLQFLIQYYNGEERAKGNILERFSAQQFPDLHSELNLSSLELGDSALYFCASLSGVKPPYGYTFGSGTRLTVV.

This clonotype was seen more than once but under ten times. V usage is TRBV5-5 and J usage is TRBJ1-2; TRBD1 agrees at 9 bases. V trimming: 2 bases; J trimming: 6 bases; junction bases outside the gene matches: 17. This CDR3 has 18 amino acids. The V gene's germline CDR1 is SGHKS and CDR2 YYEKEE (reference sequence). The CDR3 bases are TGTGCCAGCAGCTTCGAACCGACCCGGGACAGGGTTCGTGATGGCTACACCTTC. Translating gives CASSFEPTRDRVRDGYTF.